The source of this T cell receptor (beta chain) is a study of T cell responses to AZD1222 COVID-19 vaccine. General study findings and limits: Spike-specific TCR breadth and depth went up after people got two AZD1222 doses. Only after the peak T cell response were repertoires sampled.

Only in-frame clones appear in the TCRdb table, and some are missing; sequencing was by immunoSEQ multiplex PCR. The sample comprises 200,000 to 300,000 clones, approximately 95% of which are singletons, and less than 0.65% rests with the top ten. The CDR3 runs to 12 residues. With 6 bases removed from V and 4 bases from J, the gap between germline ends came to 9 bases. Concerning this clone itself: Its specificity is not known.

The chain joins TRBV12-3 or TRBV12-4 to TRBJ1-2, with D hard to call. The sample here was peripheral blood, taken on day 0 of AZD1222 vaccination. This sequence originates from an adult in good health. The CDR3 region has the DNA TGTGCCAGCAGACCGGGAAGCTATGGCTACACCTTC. Its protein product is CASRPGSYGYTF.